A single T cell receptor (beta chain) is shown here with its context. In the study's own analysis: Researchers report that nucleated cell counts were estimated from reference gene primer amplification. Only in-frame clones appear in the TCRdb table, and some are missing; sequencing was by immunoSEQ multiplex PCR. That table supplies the V and J calls and clone size; D and trimming were determined from the DNA. The sample has tens of thousands of clones, around 88% seen once. Germline V CDR1 and CDR2: SGDLS, YYNGEE. The CDR3 totals 16 residues. With V trimmed by 0 bases and J by 6 bases, 8 bases remained unmatched. This record belongs to a study of blood T cell repertoires in COVID-19. Across the study: Spain, Italy and the United States supplied samples that represented acute and convalescent COVID-19. Nucleic acid was either cDNA or gDNA, and it came from T cells, B-cell-depleted T cells, or PBMCs.

The genes are TRBV9 and TRBJ2-3, with 9 bases that match TRBD2. The origin of this receptor is a man between 65 and 85 years old with active or convalescent COVID-19. The sample taken for sequencing was peripheral blood. This CDR3 reads CASSVGNSGRSDTQYF. CDR3 bases: TGTGCCAGCAGCGTAGGGAATAGCGGGAGATCTGATACGCAGTATTTT.